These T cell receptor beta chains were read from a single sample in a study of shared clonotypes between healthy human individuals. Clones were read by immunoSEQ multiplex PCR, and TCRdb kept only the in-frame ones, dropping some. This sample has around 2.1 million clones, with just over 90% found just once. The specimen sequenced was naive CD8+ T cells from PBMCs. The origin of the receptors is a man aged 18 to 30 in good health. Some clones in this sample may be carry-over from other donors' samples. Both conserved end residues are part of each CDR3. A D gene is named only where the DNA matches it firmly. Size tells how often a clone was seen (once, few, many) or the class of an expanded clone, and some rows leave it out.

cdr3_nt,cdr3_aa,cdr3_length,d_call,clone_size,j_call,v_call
TGTGCCTGGACGGGCCGCAGCTCCTACGAGCAGTACTTC,CAWTGRSSYEQYF,13,-,-,TRBJ2-7,TRBV30
TGCGCCAGCAGCTTGGGTTTGGGACAGGGGACGACAGATACGCAGTATTTT,CASSLGLGQGTTDTQYF,17,TRBD1,-,TRBJ2-3,TRBV5-1
TGTGCCAGCAGTTACTCGACGGGAGAGGTGTGGAATGAGCAGTTCTTC,CASSYSTGEVWNEQFF,16,-,-,TRBJ2-1,TRBV6-5
TGCGCCAGCAGCTTGACTAGCGGGATCTACACAGATACGCAGTATTTT,CASSLTSGIYTDTQYF,16,TRBD2,-,TRBJ2-3,TRBV5-1
TGTGCCAGCAGCCACCGGACAGGGCAGAACACTGAAGCTTTCTTT,CASSHRTGQNTEAFF,15,TRBD1,once,TRBJ1-1,TRBV6-5
TGTGCCAGCAGTTTAGGCGGGATCTACGAGCAGTACTTC,CASSLGGIYEQYF,13,-,once,TRBJ2-7,TRBV28
TGTGCCAGCAGCCCTAGCGGGAGTCGTAACGAGCAGTACTTC,CASSPSGSRNEQYF,14,TRBD2,-,TRBJ2-7,TRBV27
TGTGCCAGCAGCTCCTATCCGGGCGAGACCCAGTACTTC,CASSSYPGETQYF,13,-,-,TRBJ2-5,TRBV7-2
TGTGCCAGCAGTTATCGGGAAACTGGAAACACCATATATTTT,CASSYRETGNTIYF,14,-,-,TRBJ1-3,TRBV6-5
TGCGCCAGCAGTGAGGTAAAAGGCGCCGGGGAGCTGTTTTTT,CASSEVKGAGELFF,14,-,-,TRBJ2-2,TRBV10-1